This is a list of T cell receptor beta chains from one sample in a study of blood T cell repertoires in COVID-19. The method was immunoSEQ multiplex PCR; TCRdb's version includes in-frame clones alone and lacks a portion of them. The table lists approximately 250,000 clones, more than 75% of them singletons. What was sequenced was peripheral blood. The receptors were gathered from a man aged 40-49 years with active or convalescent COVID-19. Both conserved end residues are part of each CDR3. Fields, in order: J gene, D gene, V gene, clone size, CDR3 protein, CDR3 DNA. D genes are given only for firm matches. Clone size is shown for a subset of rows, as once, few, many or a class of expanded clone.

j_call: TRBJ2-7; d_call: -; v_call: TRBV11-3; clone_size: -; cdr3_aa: CASRKGHEQYF; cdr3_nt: TGTGCCAGCAGGAAGGGGCACGAGCAGTACTTC
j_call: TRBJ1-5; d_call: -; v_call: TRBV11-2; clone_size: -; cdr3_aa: CASSIGSALGHQPQHF; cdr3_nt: TGTGCCAGCAGCATAGGGTCGGCGTTGGGGCATCAGCCCCAGCATTTT
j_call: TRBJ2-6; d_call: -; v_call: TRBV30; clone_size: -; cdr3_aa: CAWSFTGANVLTF; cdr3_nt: TGTGCCTGGAGTTTCACTGGGGCCAACGTCCTGACTTTC
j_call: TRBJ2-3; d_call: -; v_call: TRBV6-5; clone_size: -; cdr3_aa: CASGASGDTDTQYF; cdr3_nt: TGTGCCAGCGGAGCCAGCGGAGACACAGATACGCAGTATTTT
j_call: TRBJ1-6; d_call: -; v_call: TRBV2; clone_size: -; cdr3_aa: CASRFGGNSPLHF; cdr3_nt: TGTGCCAGCAGGTTTGGAGGCAATTCACCCCTCCACTTT
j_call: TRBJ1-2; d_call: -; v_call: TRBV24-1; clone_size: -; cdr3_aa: CATSDRLNYGYTF; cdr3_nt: TGTGCCACCAGTGACAGACTTAACTATGGCTACACCTTC
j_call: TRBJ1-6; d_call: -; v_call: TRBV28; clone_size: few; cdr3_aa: CASSSPSEYSPLHF; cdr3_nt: TGTGCCAGCAGTTCTCCATCCGAGTATTCACCCCTCCACTTT
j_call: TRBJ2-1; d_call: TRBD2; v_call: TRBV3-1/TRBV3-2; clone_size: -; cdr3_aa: CASSRRLGGDEQFF; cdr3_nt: TGTGCCAGCAGCCGCCGACTGGGGGGGGATGAGCAGTTCTTC
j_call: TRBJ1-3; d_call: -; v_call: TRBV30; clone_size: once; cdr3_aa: CAWSEYSLSGNTIYF; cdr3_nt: TGTGCCTGGAGTGAATACAGTCTCTCTGGAAACACCATATATTTT
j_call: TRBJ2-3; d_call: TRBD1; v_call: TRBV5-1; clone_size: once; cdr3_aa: CASSLRDREPDTQYF; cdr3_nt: TGCGCCAGCAGCCTACGGGACAGGGAGCCAGATACGCAGTATTTT
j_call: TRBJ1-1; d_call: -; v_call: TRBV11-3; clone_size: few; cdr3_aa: CASSLGQGRGNTEAFF; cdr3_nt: TGTGCCAGCAGCTTAGGTCAGGGTAGAGGGAACACTGAAGCTTTCTTT
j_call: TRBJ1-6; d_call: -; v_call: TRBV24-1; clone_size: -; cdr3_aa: CATSEDSYNSPLHF; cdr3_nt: TGTGCCACCTCCGAGGACTCCTATAATTCACCCCTCCACTTT
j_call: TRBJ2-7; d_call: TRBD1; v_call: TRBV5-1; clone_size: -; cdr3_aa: CASSLSRDRVAYEQYF; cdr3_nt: TGCGCCAGCAGCTTAAGCCGGGACAGGGTAGCCTACGAGCAGTACTTC
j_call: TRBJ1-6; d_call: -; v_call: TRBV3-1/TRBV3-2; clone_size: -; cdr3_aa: CASSQQGLQGSPLHF; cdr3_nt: TGTGCCAGCAGCCAACAGGGCCTCCAGGGTTCACCCCTCCACTTT
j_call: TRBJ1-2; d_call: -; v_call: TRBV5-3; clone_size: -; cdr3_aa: CARSLEHNDGYTF; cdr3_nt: TGTGCCAGAAGCTTGGAACATAACGATGGCTACACCTTC
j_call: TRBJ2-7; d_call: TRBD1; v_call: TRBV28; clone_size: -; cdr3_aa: CASSIGTGGSYEQYF; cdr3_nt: TGTGCCAGCAGTATCGGGACAGGGGGTTCCTACGAGCAGTACTTC
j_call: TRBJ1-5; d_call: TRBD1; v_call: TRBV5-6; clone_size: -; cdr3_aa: CASSFSFDRVGNQPQHF; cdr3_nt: TGTGCCAGCAGCTTCTCTTTTGACAGGGTCGGCAATCAGCCCCAGCATTTT
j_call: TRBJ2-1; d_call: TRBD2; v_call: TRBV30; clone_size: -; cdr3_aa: CAYLAGGTYNEQFF; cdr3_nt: TGTGCCTACCTAGCGGGGGGAACCTACAATGAGCAGTTCTTC
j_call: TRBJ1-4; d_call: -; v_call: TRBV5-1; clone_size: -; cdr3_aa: CASSLAAGGAGEKLFF; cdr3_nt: TGCGCCAGCAGCTTGGCCGCAGGAGGGGCAGGGGAAAAACTGTTTTTT
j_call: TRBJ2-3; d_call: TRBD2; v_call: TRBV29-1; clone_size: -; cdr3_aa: CSLLLLAGNTDTQYF; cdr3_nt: TGCAGCCTTCTCTTACTAGCGGGAAACACAGATACGCAGTATTTT
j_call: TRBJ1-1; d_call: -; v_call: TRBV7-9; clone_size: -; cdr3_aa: CASSLVQGGDTEAFF; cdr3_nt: TGTGCCAGCAGCTTAGTACAGGGAGGGGACACTGAAGCTTTCTTT
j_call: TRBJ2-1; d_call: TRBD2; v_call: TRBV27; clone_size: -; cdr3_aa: CASSLLEVAGGHNEQFF; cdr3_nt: TGTGCCAGCAGTTTACTGGAGGTAGCGGGCGGCCACAATGAGCAGTTCTTC
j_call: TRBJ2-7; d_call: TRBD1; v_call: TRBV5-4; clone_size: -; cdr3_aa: CASSFGDRGYEQYF; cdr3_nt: TGTGCCAGCAGCTTCGGGGACAGGGGGTACGAGCAGTACTTC
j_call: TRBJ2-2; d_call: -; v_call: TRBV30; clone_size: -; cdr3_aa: CAWSVRGWELFF; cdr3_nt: TGTGCCTGGAGTGTTAGGGGGTGGGAGCTGTTTTTT